The 25 T cell receptor beta chains listed next were all sequenced from one sample in a study of blood T cell repertoires in COVID-19. The repertoire was sequenced with immunoSEQ multiplex PCR; TCRdb's copy has only in-frame clones and lacks some. The repertoire holds approximately 160,000 clones, with about 86% as singletons. Sequenced sample: peripheral blood. The receptors here all came from a woman at least 80 years old with acute or convalescent COVID-19.

The chain links TRBV5-1 to TRBJ2-7; 9 bases fit TRBD1. The germline V gene has CDR1 SGHRS and CDR2 YFSETQ. The CDR3 consists of 14 residues. The trim removed 0 bases at V and 3 bases at J, leaving 1 base unmatched. The CDR3 spells CASSLGDRVYEQYF. Written as DNA, the CDR3 is TGCGCCAGCAGCTTGGGGGACAGGGTCTACGAGCAGTACTTC.

Comment on this clone: The same CDR3 is also encoded by other DNA sequences in this sample. The gene calls are TRBV5-1 and TRBJ2-2; 7 bases match TRBD1. Looked up from germline, CDR1 is SGHRS and CDR2 is YFSETQ. V lost 4 bases to trimming and J lost 2 bases; unmatched junction nucleotides: 5. This CDR3 contains 15 residues. CDR3 sequence reads: CASSVQGSNTGELFF. The CDR3, as DNA: TGCGCCAGCAGCGTACAGGGGAGCAACACCGGGGAGCTGTTTTTT.

The chain links TRBV3-1 (or the pseudogene TRBV3-2) to TRBJ2-1; 7 bases match TRBD1. Per germline, CDR1 LGHDT and CDR2 YNNKEL (reference sequence). The CDR3 has 16 amino acids. V dropped 3 bases and J dropped 2; count of bases not matched to a gene: 7. As DNA, the CDR3 is TGTGCCAGCAGCCAGGAACAGGGGAATACCTACAATGAGCAGTTCTTC. Amino acids: CASSQEQGNTYNEQFF.

This clone was counted once. The CDR3 DNA reads as TGTGCCAGCAGTTTATCCTTAGGACTAGGCTCCTACGAGCAGTACTTC. Translation gives CASSLSLGLGSYEQYF. The rearrangement joins TRBV27 to TRBJ2-7, with 7 bases aligning to TRBD2. The CDR3 is 16 amino acids. In germline, CDR1 is MNHEY, CDR2 SMNVEV (reference sequence). The trim removed 0 bases at V and 0 bases at J, leaving 5 bases unmatched.

This chain connects TRBV6-5 to TRBJ1-2, with D perhaps matching TRBD1 (5 bases). The CDR3 covers 14 residues. Germline V gene sequence: CDR1 MNHEY, CDR2 SVGAGI. The V and J ends lost 7 bases and 0 bases respectively, with 12 bases between them. In nucleotides, the CDR3 is TGTGCCAGCATCAGACAGCCAGCTAACTATGGCTACACCTTC. It translates to CASIRQPANYGYTF.

The V and J genes are TRBV5-6 and TRBJ1-2; D is uncertain. The V and J ends lost 4 bases and 0 bases respectively, with 16 bases between them. The CDR3 sequence is 16 residues long. Germline CDR1 is SGHDT and CDR2 is YYEEEE. CDR3 sequence reads: CASSPLSLQTNYGYTF. CDR3 in DNA: TGTGCCAGCAGCCCTCTCTCCCTACAGACTAACTATGGCTACACCTTC.

The chain recombines TRBV7-2 with TRBJ1-6; weak D call: TRBD1 (6 bases). From germline, CDR1 is SGHTA and CDR2 FQGNSA. This CDR3 comprises 15 residues. The ends were cut back, 2 bases at V and 6 bases at J, with 11 bases in the middle. The CDR3 DNA reads as TGTGCCAGCAGCTTAATGGGGGCCAGTAATTCACCCCTCCACTTT. Protein sequence: CASSLMGASNSPLHF.

The chain joins TRBV7-3 to TRBJ1-3; D remains ambiguous. CDR1 and CDR2 (germline): SGHTA, FQGTGA. V was cut by 5 bases and J by 2 bases, with 7 bases left in between. The CDR3 is 13 residues long. The CDR3 region has the DNA TGTGCCAGCAGCCCCGGGGCTGGAAACACCATATATTTT. It yields the protein CASSPGAGNTIYF.

In its sample, this clone was seen once. This chain joins TRBV5-6 and TRBJ1-1; D not resolved. Trimming took off 2 bases at V and 11 bases at J, with 10 bases between the two ends. The V gene's germline CDR1 is SGHDT and CDR2 YYEEEE. CDR3 length: 11 residues. The CDR3 is CASSFRGSAFF. The CDR3 region has the DNA TGTGCCAGCAGCTTTCGGGGTAGTGCTTTCTTT.

This clone was recorded a few times. This chain joins TRBV5-1 and TRBJ2-3; TRBD1 might be the D (6 bases). V was trimmed by 7 bases and J by 9 bases, leaving 15 bases between them. Per germline, CDR1 SGHRS and CDR2 YFSETQ. The CDR3 has 12 amino acids. The CDR3 DNA reads as TGCGCCAGCCTGGACAGACAAAGCACGCAGTATTTT. Protein sequence: CASLDRQSTQYF.

The chain couples TRBV28 to TRBJ1-2; 8 bases line up with TRBD1. CDR3 length: 12 amino acids. V shed 6 bases, J shed 7 bases, and the junction held 4 bases outside the gene matches. Germline CDR1 reads MDHEN; CDR2 reads SYDVKM. This chain's CDR3 is CASSRTGSGYTF. CDR3 nucleotides: TGTGCCAGCAGCCGGACAGGGTCTGGCTACACCTTC.

The J gene is TRBJ2-1, the V gene TRBV10-3, with a weak D call TRBD2 (6 bases). V gave up 6 bases and J gave up 4 bases, with 13 bases separating them. Germline V gives CDR1 ENHRY, CDR2 SYGVKD. This CDR3 comprises 14 residues. Written as DNA, the CDR3 is TGTGCCATCAGATTCTCTAGCGTTTACAATGAGCAGTTCTTC. Its protein is CAIRFSSVYNEQFF.

V gene TRBV29-1 combines with J gene TRBJ1-2; possibly TRBD1 for D (6 bases). The CDR3 covers 12 residues. V was pared by 5 bases and J by 3 bases, with 10 bases between. Germline CDR1 and CDR2: SQVTM and ANQGSEA. The CDR3 region is CSVIRQDYGYTF. CDR3 DNA sequence: TGCAGCGTTATAAGACAGGACTATGGCTACACCTTC.

As to this clone: The CDR3 does not close with the conserved phenylalanine or tryptophan, likely indicating a read error. No DNA is shown, since the ends of the CDR3 on it are uncertain; the CDR3 is the one TCRdb lists. The CDR3 reads CASSRRTFGG. The chain links TRBV5-8 to TRBJ1-3. Germline lookup yields CDR1 SGHTS and CDR2 YDEGEE. The CDR3 is 10 amino acids long, termini counted.

The chain joins TRBV7-9 to TRBJ2-5; TRBD1 agrees at 9 bases. This CDR3 has 17 residues. CDR1 and CDR2 from the germline V gene are SEHNR and FQNEAQ (reference sequence). The V and J ends lost 4 bases and 4 bases, in that order; junction bases with no gene match: 13. The CDR3 region is CASSSPLQGAAGETQYF. CDR3 nucleotides: TGTGCCAGCAGCTCTCCTTTACAGGGGGCGGCTGGAGAGACCCAGTACTTC. The whole variable domain, filled in from reference TRBV7-9 and TRBJ2-5, reads DTGVSQNPRHKITKRGQNVTFRCDPISEHNRLYWYRQTLGQGPEFLTYFQNEAQLEKSRLLSDRFSAERPKGSFSTLEIQRTEQGDSAMYLCASSSPLQGAAGETQYFGPGTRLLVL.

The chain is built from TRBV7-6 and TRBJ2-3; D is unclear. Trimming left V 4 bases short and J 4 bases short, with 15 bases between. Germline values: CDR1 SGHVS, CDR2 FNYEAQ. This CDR3 has 15 amino acids. CDR3 sequence: CASSSGLGLADTQYF. Written as DNA, the CDR3 is TGTGCCAGCAGCTCCGGCCTAGGCTTGGCAGATACGCAGTATTTT.

CDR3 bases: TGCGCCAGCAGCTCCACAGGACAGGGTTGGAATGAGCAGTTCTTC. Translated, it gives CASSSTGQGWNEQFF. The chain joins TRBV5-1 to TRBJ2-1; 8 bases fit TRBD1. CDR1 SGHRS and CDR2 YFSETQ come from the germline V gene. J was trimmed by 7 bases and V by 3 bases; bases with no gene match: 9. The CDR3 loop spans 15 amino acids.

The chain combines TRBV28 with TRBJ1-2; the match to TRBD1 covers 9 bases. The CDR3 totals 13 residues. Per germline, CDR1 MDHEN and CDR2 SYDVKM. J was trimmed by 8 bases and V by 6 bases; bases with no gene match: 7. Here the CDR3 DNA reads TGTGCCAGCAGCCTACAGGGGGCGAAGGGCTACACCTTC. Translated, it gives CASSLQGAKGYTF.

The chain uses TRBV20-1 and TRBJ1-1; possible D gene TRBD1, 5 bases. V lost 3 bases and J 2 bases, leaving 10 bases between the germline ends. This CDR3 has 13 amino acids. From germline, CDR1 is DFQATT and CDR2 SNEGSKA (reference sequence). CDR3 residues: CSASRDFNTEAFF. For the CDR3, the DNA is TGCAGTGCTAGTAGGGACTTTAACACTGAAGCTTTCTTT.

The V call is TRBV19, the J call TRBJ1-3; D gene uncertain. This CDR3 is 17 amino acids long. The germline V gene encodes CDR1 LNHDA and CDR2 SQIVND (reference sequence). Trimming cost V 3 bases and J 0 bases, with 15 bases left between them. The CDR3 loop reads CASSMEAPTFSGNTIYF. DNA for the CDR3: TGTGCCAGTAGTATGGAGGCACCCACCTTCTCTGGAAACACCATATATTTT.

V and J are TRBV19 and TRBJ2-1; D not resolved. V lost 5 bases to trimming and J lost 3 bases, with 17 bases between them. CDR1 and CDR2 (germline): LNHDA, SQIVND (reference sequence). The length of the CDR3 is 16 residues. Here the CDR3 DNA reads TGTGCCAGTAGTGACTTCTGGTTAGCAGACTACAATGAGCAGTTCTTC. It encodes CASSDFWLADYNEQFF.

This sequence joins TRBV5-1 and TRBJ1-4; TRBD1 matches at 9 bases. CDR1 is SGHRS, CDR2 YFSETQ, per germline. V lost 7 bases, J lost 5 bases, and 9 bases stayed unmatched. CDR3 length: 15 residues. This CDR3 is CASPTRTGANEKLFF. The CDR3 DNA reads TGCGCCAGCCCGACCAGGACAGGGGCCAATGAAAAACTGTTTTTT.

V is TRBV18 and J is TRBJ2-5; 7 bases map to TRBD2. The V and J ends lost 4 bases and 8 bases, in that order; junction bases with no gene match: 7. The CDR3 is made up of 13 amino acids. Germline V gives CDR1 KGHSH, CDR2 LQKENI. This CDR3 reads CASSLQRDGTQYF. The CDR3, as DNA: TGTGCCAGCTCACTACAGCGGGATGGAACCCAGTACTTC.

This clone was counted at least ten times. The chain recombines TRBV18 with TRBJ1-3; TRBD1 aligns across 8 bases. V dropped 6 bases and J dropped 0; count of bases not matched to a gene: 7. This CDR3 contains 16 residues. Germline lookup yields CDR1 KGHSH and CDR2 LQKENI. DNA of the CDR3: TGTGCCAGCTCGTTCGGACAGGGCCTCTCTGGAAACACCATATATTTT. Amino acid sequence: CASSFGQGLSGNTIYF.

V usage is TRBV18 and J usage is TRBJ2-1; 10 positions match TRBD2. With V trimmed by 5 bases and J by 7 bases, 14 bases remained unmatched. Germline values: CDR1 KGHSH, CDR2 LQKENI. The length of the CDR3 is 17 residues. In DNA form, the CDR3 reads TGTGCCAGCTCATCCCGACTAGCGGGTACCTTAGAGAATGAGCAGTTCTTC. It codes for CASSSRLAGTLENEQFF.